This T cell receptor beta chain was captured by sequencing in a study of CD8 T cells in Susac syndrome (dated by TCRdb to between 2018 and 2021). The study in broad terms: The study used repertoire sequencing to test whether antigen drove CD8+ T cell activation and differentiation in Susac syndrome.

About this clonotype itself: It has no known antigen specificity. No base quality values were provided; no much bigger clone lies one nucleotide off.

RNA was extracted using the RNeasy kit, and about 0.45 to 1 ug of the RNA was reverse transcribed with random hexamers. The immunoSEQ multiplex PCR assay, covering 54 Vbeta and 13 Jbeta segments, was used to amplify TCR beta CDR3 regions. To correct PCR amplification bias, a synthetic template baseline was used for both primer optimization and computational correction. Per the source publication's procedure: Reads were assigned to V, D and J genes according to IMGT and analyzed in immunoSEQ Analyzer, with only productive sequences retained. Clonality was calculated as one minus the Shannon entropy normalized by log2 of the number of productive unique sequences. Public and private clones were assessed among the 100 most prevalent clones of each patient and control. Clones were defined as Susac-specific when absent from the healthy and MS cohorts, from fewer than 1,200 published viral clones and from other ImmuneACCESS disease sequences. The public reads were quality trimmed at Q25 with fastp and then assembled into clones with MiXCR by TCRdb, keeping productive beta chains. Entries are consolidated by CDR3 protein sequence, retaining the most common genes and DNA. The V and J calls reflect TCRdb's pipeline rather than the authors' work. In this sample the table shows roughly 180,000 distinct CDR3 sequences, just under 95% of which occur a single time. 0.1% of the sample is in the top ten clones.

Peripheral blood CD8+ and CD4+ T cells from healthy donors, Susac syndrome patients and multiple sclerosis patients were profiled using high-throughput TCR beta sequencing. Healthy donors were included as age- and sex-matched controls. Bulk CD8+ and CD4+ T cells were purified by magnetic negative isolation, whereas CD8+ TEMRA cells were enriched by FACS. Blood was drawn into EDTA tubes, processed within 24 hours, and PBMCs were isolated by density gradient centrifugation. PBMCs intended for TCR sequencing were cryopreserved in liquid nitrogen and were subsequently thawed in a 37 degrees C water bath. The sorted or isolated CD4+, CD8+ and CD8+ TEMRA cells reached a purity of at least 90%. CDR1 and CDR2 are drawn from the germline V gene: SNHLY, FYNNEI. V loses 3 bases of germline sequence and J loses 0 bases, and the interval between the two ends is 9 bases. The CDR3 holds 15 amino acids from the cysteine to the phenylalanine. The DNA shown is the 45-base CDR3, in frame from base 1.

Broad study findings and their caveats: The TCR sequencing and HLA analysis was acknowledged to have included a relatively small number of individuals.

Sequencing used CD4+ T cells from PBMCs. Recombination connected TRBV2 to TRBJ1-5, with the D gene too uncertain to name. The sequence was collected from a human donor in good health. The DNA is TGTGCCAGCAGTGATCCAGGCCATAGCAATCAGCCCCAGCATTTT. Its protein product is CASSDPGHSNQPQHF.